Each of the 20 T cell receptor beta chains below was sequenced from the same sample in a study of monozygotic twins with inflammatory bowel disease. TCRdb reanalyzed the 5' RACE reads and collapses them to one entry per CDR3 protein, without DNA. This table lists under 130,000 distinct CDR3 sequences. Specimen: blood. The receptors were sampled from a human donor with ulcerative colitis or Crohn's disease, or a healthy co-twin of an affected twin (not recorded which).

The chain is built from TRBV5-1 and TRBJ2-7; TCRdb outputs TRBD1, but without DNA this stays unchecked. Germline CDR1 SGHRS, CDR2 YFSETQ. This CDR3 spans 14 amino acids. CDR3 loop: CASSFRDRAYEQYF. The full variable domain, completed using reference TRBV5-1 and TRBJ2-7, is KAGVTQTPRYLIKTRGQQVTLSCSPISGHRSVSWYQQTPGQGLQFLFEYFSETQRNKGNFPGRFSGRQFSNSRSEMNVSTLELGDSALYLCASSFRDRAYEQYFGPGTRLTVT.

CDR3 amino acids: CASSQEPGINQPQHF. The chain joins TRBV4-1 to TRBJ1-5; TCRdb returns TRBD1, unconfirmable since there is no DNA. Germline CDR1 is MGHRA and CDR2 is YSYEKL. There are 15 residues in the CDR3.

The CDR3 reads CASSFGSGGYTGELFF. The V and J genes are TRBV13 and TRBJ2-2; TCRdb picks TRBD2, but there is no DNA to check that call. This CDR3 is 16 amino acids long. Germline CDR1 and CDR2: PRHDT and FYEKMQ (reference sequence).

The chain uses TRBV29-1 and TRBJ2-6. Germline V gene data show CDR1 as SQVTM and CDR2 as ANQGSEA. CDR3 length: 14 residues. The CDR3 region is CSVEGDSGANVLTF.

This chain links TRBV2 with TRBJ2-5. This CDR3 contains 15 residues. Germline CDR1 SNHLY, CDR2 FYNNEI. The CDR3 loop reads CASSDAYYTGETQYF.

The rearrangement uses TRBV27 and TRBJ2-7; TCRdb's D gene call, TRBD1, goes unchecked for lack of DNA. This CDR3 is built from 17 residues. Germline lookup yields CDR1 MNHEY and CDR2 SMNVEV (reference sequence). The CDR3 reads CASSLWGGQTASYEQYF.

The V gene is TRBV29-1, the J gene TRBJ2-1; there is no DNA to check the TCRdb D call of TRBD2. The CDR3 consists of 13 residues. The germline V gene has CDR1 SQVTM and CDR2 ANQGSEA. CDR3 amino acids: CSVETTSRNEQFF.

The genes are TRBV6-2 or TRBV6-3 and TRBJ2-5; the TCRdb call, TRBD1, lacks DNA for checking. This CDR3 has 14 residues. Germline V gives CDR1 MNHEY, CDR2 SVGEGT. This chain's CDR3 is CASSRGSAVETQYF.

This chain joins TRBV20-1 and TRBJ2-6; TCRdb proposes TRBD1, but this gene call is untestable without DNA. The CDR3 sequence is 16 residues long. The germline gives CDR1 DFQATT, CDR2 SNEGSKA (reference sequence). The CDR3 loop reads CSAPGAQDSGANVLTF.

This chain joins TRBV28 and TRBJ2-5; as DNA is missing, the TRBD1 call by TCRdb cannot be tested. The V gene's germline CDR1 is MDHEN and CDR2 SYDVKM. The CDR3 runs 15 residues. The CDR3 region is CASSLSSGGRETQYF. Full variable domain (remainder filled in from reference TRBV28 and TRBJ2-5): DVKVTQSSRYLVKRTGEKVFLECVQDMDHENMFWYRQDPGLGLRLIYFSYDVKMKEKGDIPEGYSVSREKKERFSLILESASTNQTSMYLCASSLSSGGRETQYFGPGTRLLVL.

The chain carries TRBV11-2 and TRBJ2-2. The germline V gene encodes CDR1 SGHAT and CDR2 FQNNGV. The CDR3 spans 15 residues. The CDR3 sequence is CASSRSVPNTGELFF.

The genes are TRBV7-9 and TRBJ1-5; TCRdb's assignment of TRBD1 cannot be checked, as there is no DNA. The CDR3 totals 15 residues. The V gene's germline CDR1 is SEHNR and CDR2 FQNEAQ (reference sequence). The CDR3: CASSFGTNSNQPQHF.

The genes are TRBV25-1 and TRBJ1-4; TCRdb's D call, TRBD1, is unchecked because there is no DNA. Looked up from germline, CDR1 is MGHDK and CDR2 is SYGVNS. The CDR3 length is 16 residues. Here the CDR3 reads CASSQLAGGFNEKLFF.

CDR3 amino acids: CASSHSGGGETQYF. The rearrangement uses TRBV7-2 and TRBJ2-5; TCRdb names TRBD1, which stays unverified in the absence of DNA. Germline values: CDR1 SGHTA, CDR2 FQGNSA. The length of the CDR3 is 14 residues.

The gene calls are TRBV7-3 and TRBJ2-2; the D call of TRBD1 rests on TCRdb alone, since no DNA is present to check it. The CDR3 is 14 amino acids. The germline V gene has CDR1 SGHTA and CDR2 FQGTGA. The CDR3 sequence: CASSGGANTGELFF. Full variable domain (missing parts from reference TRBV7-3 and TRBJ2-2): GAGVSQTPSNKVTEKGKYVELRCDPISGHTALYWYRQSLGQGPEFLIYFQGTGAADDSGLPNDRFFAVRPEGSVSTLKIQRTERGDSAVYLCASSGGANTGELFFGEGSRLTVL.

V and J are TRBV12-3 or TRBV12-4 and TRBJ1-5; TCRdb proposes TRBD1, but this gene call is untestable without DNA. The CDR3 has 14 amino acids. The CDR3 loop is CASTGQGGNQPQHF.

The chain combines TRBV29-1 with TRBJ2-2. Germline V gene lookup returns CDR1 SQVTM and CDR2 ANQGSEA. This CDR3 spans 17 amino acids. The chain's CDR3 is CSVEATSTGRVTGELFF.

The genes are TRBV7-2 and TRBJ1-1; TCRdb proposes TRBD1, but this gene call is untestable without DNA. The germline gives CDR1 SGHTA, CDR2 FQGNSA. The CDR3 sequence is 15 residues long. CDR3 protein: CASSLSQGQGTEAFF.

The chain has TRBV12-3 or TRBV12-4 and TRBJ2-5. This CDR3 has 13 amino acids. The CDR3 is CATRRSSVETQYF.

This rearrangement joins TRBV20-1 to TRBJ2-7; TCRdb names TRBD1, which stays unverified in the absence of DNA. Germline V gives CDR1 DFQATT, CDR2 SNEGSKA (reference sequence). The CDR3 extends over 14 amino acids. The CDR3 spells CSAERGEGPHEQYF.